This TCR beta chain was captured in a study of T cell changes during pregnancy in multiple sclerosis. Germline assignment: CDR1 SGHKS and CDR2 YYEKEE (reference sequence). The CDR3 has 14 amino acids. V shed 0 bases and J 2 bases; nucleotides not matched to a gene: 2. Produced via immunoSEQ multiplex PCR; TCRdb's table is partial and in-frame only. This sample has 50,000 to 60,000 clones, with 85% to 90% found just once. The table lists this clone with a few counts. Sequences were derived from CD4+ T cells from peripheral blood mononuclear cells, sampled in the first trimester of pregnancy. V gene TRBV5-5 combines with J gene TRBJ2-7; 7 nucleotides line up with TRBD1. The receptor was derived from a female donor with multiple sclerosis, enrolled in a pregnancy study. This CDR3 reads CASSLEGQAYEQYF. CDR3 nucleotide sequence: TGTGCCAGCAGCTTGGAAGGACAGGCCTACGAGCAGTACTTC. The full variable domain, its missing parts supplied by reference TRBV5-5 and TRBJ2-7, is DAGVTQSPTHLIKTRGQQVTLRCSPISGHKSVSWYQQVLGQGPQFIFQYYEKEERGRGNFPDRFSARQFPNYSSELNVNALLLGDSALYLCASSLEGQAYEQYFGPGTRLTVT.